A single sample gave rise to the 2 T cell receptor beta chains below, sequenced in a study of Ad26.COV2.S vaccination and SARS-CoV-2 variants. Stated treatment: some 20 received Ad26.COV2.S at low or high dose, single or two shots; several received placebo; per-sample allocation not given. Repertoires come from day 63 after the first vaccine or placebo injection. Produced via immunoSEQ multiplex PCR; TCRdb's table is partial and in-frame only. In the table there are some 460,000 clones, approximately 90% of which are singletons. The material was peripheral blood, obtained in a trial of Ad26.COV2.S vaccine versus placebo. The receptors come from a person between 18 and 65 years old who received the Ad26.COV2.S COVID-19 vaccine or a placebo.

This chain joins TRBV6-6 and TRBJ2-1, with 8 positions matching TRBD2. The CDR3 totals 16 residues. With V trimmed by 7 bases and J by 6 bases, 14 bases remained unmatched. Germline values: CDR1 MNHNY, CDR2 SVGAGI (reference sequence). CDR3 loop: CASNLPSGPTGNEQFF. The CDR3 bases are TGTGCCAGCAATCTTCCTAGCGGGCCAACAGGCAATGAGCAGTTCTTC.

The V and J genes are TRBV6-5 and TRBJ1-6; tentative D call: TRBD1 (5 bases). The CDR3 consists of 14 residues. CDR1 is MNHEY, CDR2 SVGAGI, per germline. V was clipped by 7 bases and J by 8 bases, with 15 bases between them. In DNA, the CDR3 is TGTGCCAGCACAAGAGGGCTAGGGGATTCACCCCTCCACTTT. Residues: CASTRGLGDSPLHF.